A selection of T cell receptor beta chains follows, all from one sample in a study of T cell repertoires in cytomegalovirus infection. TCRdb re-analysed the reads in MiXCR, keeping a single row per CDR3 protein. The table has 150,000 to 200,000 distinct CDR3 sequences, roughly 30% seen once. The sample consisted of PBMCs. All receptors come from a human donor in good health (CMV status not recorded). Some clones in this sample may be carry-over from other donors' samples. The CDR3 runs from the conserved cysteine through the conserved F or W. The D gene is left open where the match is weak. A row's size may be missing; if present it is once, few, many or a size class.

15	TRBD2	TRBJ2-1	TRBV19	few	CASSIAPGLSNEQFF	TGTGCCAGTAGTATAGCCCCGGGACTATCGAATGAGCAGTTCTTC
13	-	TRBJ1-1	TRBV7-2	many	CASRVTGSSEAFF	TGTGCCAGCAGAGTAACAGGGTCGTCTGAAGCTTTCTTT
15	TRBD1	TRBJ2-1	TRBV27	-	CASSLGDRVLDEQFF	TGTGCCAGCAGCTTGGGGGACAGGGTCTTGGATGAGCAGTTCTTC
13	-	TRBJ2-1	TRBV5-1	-	CASKVLPGNEQFF	TGCGCCAGCAAGGTCCTTCCCGGCAATGAGCAGTTCTTC
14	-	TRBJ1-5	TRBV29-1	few	CSASSGTLNQPQHF	TGCAGCGCTTCCTCCGGGACCCTAAATCAGCCCCAGCATTTT
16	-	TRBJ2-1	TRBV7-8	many	CASSPYRDGSYNEQFF	TGTGCCAGCAGCCCCTACCGGGACGGCTCCTACAATGAGCAGTTCTTC
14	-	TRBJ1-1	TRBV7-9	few	CASSRQETNTEAFF	TGTGCCAGCAGCCGACAGGAAACGAACACTGAAGCTTTCTTT
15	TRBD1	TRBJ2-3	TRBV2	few	CASSADRVHTDTQYF	TGTGCCAGCAGTGCGGACAGGGTTCACACAGATACGCAGTATTTT
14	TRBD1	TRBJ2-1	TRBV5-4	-	CASSSDRVVNEQFF	TGTGCCAGCAGCTCGGACAGGGTAGTCAATGAGCAGTTCTTC
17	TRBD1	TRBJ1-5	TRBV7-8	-	CASSLGPRDSVNQPQHF	TGTGCCAGCAGCTTAGGGCCCCGGGACAGCGTAAATCAGCCCCAGCATTTT
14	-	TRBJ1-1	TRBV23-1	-	CPSWFRGLNTEAFF	TGCCCCTCTTGGTTTCGCGGACTGAACACTGAAGCTTTCTTT
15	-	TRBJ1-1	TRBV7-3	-	CASSSQTVGNTEAFF	TGTGCCAGCAGCTCCCAGACAGTTGGGAACACTGAAGCTTTCTTT
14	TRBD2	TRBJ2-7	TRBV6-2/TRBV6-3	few	CASSYRGGDYEQYF	TGTGCCAGCAGCTACCGCGGGGGGGACTACGAGCAGTACTTC
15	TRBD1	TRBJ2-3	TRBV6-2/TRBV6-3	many	CASSLPGQGRDTQYF	TGTGCCAGCAGCCTACCGGGACAGGGACGAGATACGCAGTATTTT
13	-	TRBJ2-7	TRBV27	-	CASSPPGPNKQYF	TGTGCCAGCAGTCCCCCGGGGCCAAACAAGCAGTACTTC
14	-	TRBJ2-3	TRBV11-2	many	CASSLQTTTDTQYF	TGTGCCAGCAGCCTTCAGACTACCACAGATACGCAGTATTTT
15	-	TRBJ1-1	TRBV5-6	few	CASSLTSPPGTEAFF	TGTGCCAGCAGCTTAACATCACCTCCGGGCACTGAAGCTTTCTTT
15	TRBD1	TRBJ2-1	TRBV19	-	CASSLQGIPDNEQFF	TGTGCCAGTAGTCTACAGGGGATTCCTGACAATGAGCAGTTCTTC
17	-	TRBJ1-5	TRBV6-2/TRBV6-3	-	CASSYSGGHASDQPQHF	TGTGCCAGCAGTTACTCGGGAGGCCACGCATCGGATCAGCCCCAGCATTTT
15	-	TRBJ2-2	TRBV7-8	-	CASRWAGGNTGELFF	TGTGCCAGCAGATGGGCCGGCGGGAACACCGGGGAGCTGTTTTTT
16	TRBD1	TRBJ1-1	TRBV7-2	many	CASSLVSGQGNTEAFF	TGTGCCAGCAGCTTAGTGTCGGGACAGGGGAACACTGAAGCTTTCTTT
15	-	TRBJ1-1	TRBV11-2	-	CASSLSAQPNTEAFF	TGTGCCAGCAGCCTCAGTGCGCAGCCGAACACTGAAGCTTTCTTT
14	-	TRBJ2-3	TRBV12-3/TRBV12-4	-	CASTMTGRTDTQYF	TGTGCCAGCACTATGACAGGGAGGACAGATACGCAGTATTTT
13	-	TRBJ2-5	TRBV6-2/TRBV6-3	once	CASSAGTQETQYF	TGTGCCAGCAGCGCCGGGACCCAAGAGACCCAGTACTTC
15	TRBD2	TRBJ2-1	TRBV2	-	CASSAGLAAGNEQFF	TGTGCCAGCAGTGCGGGACTAGCGGCGGGGAATGAGCAGTTCTTC
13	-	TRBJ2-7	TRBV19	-	CASSIAASYEQYF	TGTGCCAGTAGTATAGCAGCTTCCTACGAGCAGTACTTC
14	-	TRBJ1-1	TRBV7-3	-	CASSPAGESTEAFF	TGTGCCAGCAGCCCCGCGGGGGAGAGCACTGAAGCTTTCTTT
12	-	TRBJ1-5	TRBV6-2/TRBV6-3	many	CASGDSNQPQHF	TGTGCCAGCGGGGACAGCAATCAGCCCCAGCATTTT
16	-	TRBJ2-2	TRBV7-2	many	CASTPRARLNTGELFF	TGTGCCAGCACCCCTAGGGCTAGGCTTAACACCGGGGAGCTGTTTTTT
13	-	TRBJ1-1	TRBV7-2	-	CASSQTMNTEAFF	TGTGCCAGCAGCCAGACTATGAACACTGAAGCTTTCTTT
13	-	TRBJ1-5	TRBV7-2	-	CASSRQVNQPQHF	TGTGCCAGCAGCAGACAGGTAAATCAGCCCCAGCATTTT
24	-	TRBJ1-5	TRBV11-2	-	CASSSYPQACLCGGRLYSNQPQHF	TGTGCCAGCAGCTCTTACCCACAGGCTTGTCTCTGCGGCGGCCGCCTTTATAGCAATCAGCCCCAGCATTTT
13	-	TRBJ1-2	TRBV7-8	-	CASSDEVRYGYTF	TGTGCCAGCAGCGACGAAGTTAGGTATGGCTACACCTTC
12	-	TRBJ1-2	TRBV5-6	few	CASSLNDYGYTF	TGTGCCAGCAGCTTAAATGACTATGGCTACACCTTC
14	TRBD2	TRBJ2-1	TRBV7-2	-	CASSLGKRGRRLFF	TGTGCCAGCAGCTTAGGAAAGCGGGGGAGGCGGCTGTTCTTC
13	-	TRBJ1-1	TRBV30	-	CAWRDSPNTEAFF	TGTGCCTGGAGAGACAGTCCGAACACTGAAGCTTTCTTT
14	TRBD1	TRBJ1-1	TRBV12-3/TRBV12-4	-	CASKMRGLITEAFF	TGTGCCAGCAAAATGAGGGGGCTGATCACTGAAGCTTTCTTT
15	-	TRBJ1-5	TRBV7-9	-	CASSPSSYSNQPQHF	TGTGCCAGCAGCCCCTCGTCCTATAGCAATCAGCCCCAGCATTTT
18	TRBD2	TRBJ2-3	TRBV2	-	CASSDFLGGVNPGDTQYF	TGTGCCAGCAGTGACTTCTTGGGGGGGGTCAACCCCGGAGATACGCAGTATTTT
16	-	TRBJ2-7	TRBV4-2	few	CASSRQWRHQSYEQYF	TGTGCCAGCAGCCGCCAATGGAGACACCAATCCTACGAGCAGTACTTC
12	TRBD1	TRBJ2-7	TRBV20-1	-	CSAHTGVHEQYF	TGCAGTGCCCACACAGGGGTCCACGAGCAGTACTTC
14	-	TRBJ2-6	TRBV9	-	CASSVARGANVLTF	TGTGCCAGCAGCGTAGCGAGAGGGGCCAACGTCCTGACTTTC
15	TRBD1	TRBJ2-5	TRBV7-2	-	CASSQTGILQETQYF	TGTGCCAGCAGCCAGACAGGGATACTACAAGAGACCCAGTACTTC
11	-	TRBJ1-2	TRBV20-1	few	CSAVEETGYTF	TGCAGTGCGGTTGAAGAAACTGGCTACACCTTC
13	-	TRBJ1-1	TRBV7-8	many	CASTLSRSLEAFF	TGTGCCAGCACCCTGAGTCGGAGTCTTGAAGCTTTCTTT
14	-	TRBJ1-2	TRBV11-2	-	CASSLDAGTGGYTF	TGTGCCAGCAGCTTAGATGCAGGGACCGGTGGCTACACCTTC
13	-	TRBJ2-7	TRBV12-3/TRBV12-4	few	CASSVDKYYEQYF	TGTGCCAGCAGTGTTGACAAGTACTACGAGCAGTACTTC
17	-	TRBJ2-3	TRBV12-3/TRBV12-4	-	CASSFIVDSQATDTQYF	TGTGCCAGCAGTTTTATTGTGGACAGCCAAGCCACAGATACGCAGTATTTT
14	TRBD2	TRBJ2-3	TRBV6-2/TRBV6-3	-	CASRTSGSTDTQYF	TGTGCCAGTCGGACTAGCGGGAGCACAGATACGCAGTATTTT
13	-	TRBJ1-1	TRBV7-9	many	CASSLARNTEAFF	TGTGCCAGCAGCTTAGCCCGGAACACTGAAGCTTTCTTT
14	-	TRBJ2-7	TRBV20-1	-	CSATDTFNSYEQYF	TGCAGTGCTACCGACACCTTTAACTCCTACGAGCAGTACTTC
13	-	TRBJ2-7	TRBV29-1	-	CSVGGDNAYEQYF	TGCAGCGTTGGAGGGGACAATGCCTACGAGCAGTACTTC
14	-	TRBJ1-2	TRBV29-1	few	CSVDTGAGSGGYTF	TGCAGCGTTGATACCGGGGCAGGGTCGGGTGGCTACACCTTC
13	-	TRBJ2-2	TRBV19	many	CASSIEGVGELFF	TGTGCCAGTAGTATCGAAGGAGTCGGGGAGCTGTTTTTT
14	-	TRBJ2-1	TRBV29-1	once	CSVGEPGASDEQFF	TGCAGCGTTGGGGAGCCGGGGGCAAGCGATGAGCAGTTCTTC